The 25 T cell receptor beta chains listed next were all sequenced from one sample in a study of blood T cell repertoires in COVID-19. The assay was immunoSEQ multiplex PCR, and TCRdb's table has in-frame clones only and misses some. The data show some 390,000 clones, roughly 86% seen once. Sequencing input: peripheral blood. The source of these receptors is a woman aged 60 to 75 with COVID-19, enrolled during active disease.

The CDR3: CASSGRTVPYEQYF. CDR3 nucleotides: TGTGCCAGCAGCGGCCGGACAGTTCCCTACGAGCAGTACTTC. The chain is built from TRBV7-8 and TRBJ2-7; tentatively, D is TRBD1 (6 bases). CDR3 size: 14 residues. Per the germline V gene, CDR1 is SGHVS and CDR2 is FQNEAQ. Trimming took 5 bases from V and 2 from J, leaving 13 bases between them.

The chain has TRBV7-3 and TRBJ1-1; no clear D gene. V was pared by 1 base and J by 10 bases, with 22 bases between. The CDR3 length is 16 residues. Germline CDR1 reads SGHTA; CDR2 reads FQGTGA. The CDR3 DNA follows: TGTGCCAGCAGCTTAAGTGGCGGACTGACTGGTGGTGGAGCTTTCTTT. Translated, it gives CASSLSGGLTGGGAFF.

This chain joins TRBV5-1 and TRBJ1-1, with 7 bases fitting TRBD1. The V and J ends lost 4 bases and 1 base, in that order; junction bases with no gene match: 7. The germline CDR1 and CDR2 sequences are SGHRS and YFSETQ. The CDR3 totals 15 residues. The DNA for the CDR3 is TGCGCCAGCAGCCCAAGGGGGCAGACGAACACTGAAGCTTTCTTT. Translating gives CASSPRGQTNTEAFF.

This chain joins TRBV28 and TRBJ1-6; TRBD1 agrees at 10 bases. Germline V gene lookup returns CDR1 MDHEN and CDR2 SYDVKM. The CDR3 has 18 residues. The V segment lost 6 bases and the J segment 9 bases; nucleotides outside the gene matches: 17. The CDR3, as DNA: TGTGCCAGCAGGCTCGGGACAGGGGCTCGGGTGGGGATTTCACCCCTCCACTTT. This gives the protein CASRLGTGARVGISPLHF.

This chain joins TRBV18 and TRBJ2-2, with 8 bases that match TRBD1. The V segment lost 2 bases and the J segment 5 bases; nucleotides outside the gene matches: 4. The germline gives CDR1 KGHSH, CDR2 LQKENI. The CDR3 covers 15 residues. CDR3 sequence reads: CASSPFQGATGELFF. CDR3 DNA: TGTGCCAGCTCACCATTCCAGGGGGCAACCGGGGAGCTGTTTTTT.

V usage is TRBV5-5 and J usage is TRBJ2-7, with D possibly being TRBD2 (6 bases). CDR1 SGHKS and CDR2 YYEKEE come from the germline V gene (reference sequence). V was clipped by 2 bases and J by 7 bases, with 19 bases between them. The CDR3 is 15 residues long. CDR3 nucleotides: TGTGCCAGCAGCTTTCAAGGAGGGCTTGGGGGTGAGCAGTACTTC. Translating gives CASSFQGGLGGEQYF. Supplemented by reference TRBV5-5 and TRBJ2-7, the full variable domain reads DAGVTQSPTHLIKTRGQQVTLRCSPISGHKSVSWYQQVLGQGPQFIFQYYEKEERGRGNFPDRFSARQFPNYSSELNVNALLLGDSALYLCASSFQGGLGGEQYFGPGTRLTVT.

This chain connects TRBV28 to TRBJ1-6, with D tentatively TRBD1 (6 bases). V was shortened by 11 bases and J by 10 bases, with 21 bases between the two germline ends. Germline-derived CDR1 and CDR2 are MDHEN and SYDVKM. This CDR3 spans 14 amino acids. The CDR3: CAGGEQGRSSPLHF. For the CDR3, the DNA is TGTGCCGGGGGGGAACAGGGTAGGAGCTCACCCCTCCACTTT.

The gene calls are TRBV19 and TRBJ1-2; D is unresolved. Trimming stripped 5 bases from V and 2 bases from J, with 15 bases between. CDR1 and CDR2 from the germline V gene are LNHDA and SQIVND (reference sequence). The CDR3 extends over 15 amino acids. This CDR3 reads CASSPGLAGNYGYTF. CDR3 DNA sequence: TGTGCCAGTAGTCCCGGACTGGCGGGGAACTATGGCTACACCTTC.

CDR3 sequence reads: CSAGQGREKLFF. CDR3 in DNA: TGCAGCGCCGGACAGGGACGGGAAAAACTGTTTTTT. The V gene is TRBV29-1, the J gene TRBJ1-4, with 8 bases matching TRBD1. V gave up 7 bases and J gave up 8 bases; unmatched junction bases: 6. Germline CDR1 SQVTM, CDR2 ANQGSEA. CDR3 length: 12 residues.

This clone was seen a few times. CDR3 sequence (DNA): TGTGCCAGCAGCGACCGGGGGGGCAGAGCAGATACGCAGTATTTT. This encodes CASSDRGGRADTQYF. The rearrangement uses TRBV2 and TRBJ2-3, with TRBD2 matching over 8 bases. The CDR3 is 15 amino acids. Germline V gives CDR1 SNHLY, CDR2 FYNNEI. V was clipped by 6 bases and J by 4 bases; unmatched bases: 9.

The V and J genes are TRBV9 and TRBJ1-2, with D possibly being TRBD1 (5 bases). Trimming removed 3 bases from V and 0 bases from J, with 24 bases in between. This CDR3 is 19 amino acids long. Germline CDR1 SGDLS, CDR2 YYNGEE. The CDR3 loop reads CASSANAGTAEISNYGYTF. CDR3 DNA: TGTGCCAGCAGCGCGAATGCCGGGACTGCTGAAATCTCTAACTATGGCTACACCTTC.

This clone occurred once. CDR3 sequence: CASSLTGETQYF. DNA of the CDR3: TGTGCCAGCAGTTTGACGGGGGAGACCCAGTACTTC. The chain recombines TRBV27 with TRBJ2-5; D is perhaps TRBD2 (5 bases). Germline V CDR1 and CDR2: MNHEY, SMNVEV (reference sequence). The CDR3 runs to 12 residues. Trimming removed 3 bases at V and 5 bases at J, with 7 bases between.

The V and J genes are TRBV6-6 and TRBJ2-7; 8 nucleotides align to TRBD2. V was clipped by 4 bases and J by 6 bases; unmatched bases: 14. CDR3 length: 16 amino acids. CDR1 and CDR2 (germline): MNHNY, SVGAGI (reference sequence). The CDR3 DNA reads TGTGCCAGCAGTTCCCAGCTTATGGCGGGGGGACGCGAGCAGTACTTC. Translated: CASSSQLMAGGREQYF.

The rearrangement uses TRBV7-6 and TRBJ2-7, with 8 bases that match TRBD2. The ends lost 5 bases at V and 1 base at J; junction bases unmatched: 10. CDR1 and CDR2 (germline): SGHVS, FNYEAQ. This CDR3 region has 16 residues. For the CDR3, the DNA is TGTGCCAGCAGCCCCACGGTAGCGGGGTCATCCTACGAGCAGTACTTC. This translates into CASSPTVAGSSYEQYF.

The chain is built from TRBV4-1 and TRBJ2-1, with 12 bases aligning to TRBD2. V shed 0 bases, J shed 8 bases, and the junction held 8 bases outside the gene matches. Germline V gene sequence: CDR1 MGHRA, CDR2 YSYEKL. This CDR3 spans 17 amino acids. The CDR3 protein is CASSQDSLAGGVYEQFF. In DNA, the CDR3 is TGCGCCAGCAGCCAAGACTCACTAGCGGGGGGAGTCTATGAGCAGTTCTTC.

This clone was found once. The gene calls are TRBV19 and TRBJ1-2, with 11 nucleotides matching TRBD1. The CDR3 totals 18 residues. Losses at the gene ends were 7 bases for V and 4 bases for J; bases not matched to a gene: 17. Per the germline V gene, CDR1 is LNHDA and CDR2 is SQIVND (reference sequence). CDR3 in DNA: TGTGCCAGTACCACCTCCCCCGGACAGGGGGCCTTCGGCTATGGCTACACCTTC. Encoded protein: CASTTSPGQGAFGYGYTF.

The chain combines TRBV7-9 with TRBJ1-4; D is unresolved. Trimming took off 0 bases at V and 3 bases at J, with 11 bases between the two ends. The V gene's germline CDR1 is SEHNR and CDR2 FQNEAQ (reference sequence). CDR3 length: 16 amino acids. Here the CDR3 reads CASSLADREANEKLFF. CDR3 bases: TGTGCCAGCAGCTTAGCGGACCGGGAGGCTAATGAAAAACTGTTTTTT. Looking up the rest from reference TRBV7-9 and TRBJ1-4 gives the full variable domain: DTGVSQNPRHKITKRGQNVTFRCDPISEHNRLYWYRQTLGQGPEFLTYFQNEAQLEKSRLLSDRFSAERPKGSFSTLEIQRTEQGDSAMYLCASSLADREANEKLFFGSGTQLSVL.

CDR3 DNA: TGTGCCTGCGGGTATCTGAACACTGAAGCTTTCTTT. This sequence encodes CACGYLNTEAFF. V usage is TRBV30 and J usage is TRBJ1-1; unclear D gene. The CDR3 contains 12 residues. CDR1 is GTSNPN and CDR2 is SVGIG in the germline V gene (reference sequence). V lost 6 bases, J lost 0 bases, and 8 bases lay in between.

The V call is TRBV5-1, the J call TRBJ2-2, with D perhaps matching TRBD2 (5 bases). The CDR3 has 14 amino acids. Germline CDR1 SGHRS, CDR2 YFSETQ. V lost 4 bases to trimming and J lost 5 bases, with 12 bases between them. The CDR3 reads CASSPISGTGELFF. The CDR3 nucleotides are TGCGCCAGCAGCCCGATCTCGGGAACCGGGGAGCTGTTTTTT.

This clone was counted a single time. The V call is TRBV7-9, the J call TRBJ1-1; 7 positions agree with TRBD1. The CDR3 has 16 amino acids. With V trimmed by 6 bases and J by 7 bases, 17 bases remained unmatched. Germline CDR1 reads SEHNR; CDR2 reads FQNEAQ (reference sequence). The CDR3 DNA reads TGTGCCAGCAGGAGACAGGGTACGGGACTTAACGGTGAAGCTTTCTTT. Protein product: CASRRQGTGLNGEAFF.

The rearrangement links TRBV20-1 to TRBJ1-4; no definite D call. The germline gives CDR1 DFQATT, CDR2 SNEGSKA (reference sequence). The CDR3 extends over 14 amino acids. Trimming removed 3 bases from V and 0 bases from J, with 8 bases in between. The DNA for the CDR3 is TGCAGTGCTAGTTGGGCAGCAACTAATGAAAAACTGTTTTTT. Its protein is CSASWAATNEKLFF.

V gene TRBV14 combines with J gene TRBJ2-6, with D possibly matching TRBD1 (6 bases). CDR1 and CDR2 from the germline V gene are SGHDN and FVKESK. V was pared by 1 base and J by 0 bases, with 10 bases between. CDR3 length: 17 amino acids. The CDR3 DNA is TGTGCCAGCAGCCAAGGGACAGTGAACTCTGGGGCCAACGTCCTGACTTTC. Translating gives CASSQGTVNSGANVLTF.

The gene calls are TRBV6-5 and TRBJ1-5; 7 positions match TRBD1. V shed 6 bases and J 0 bases; nucleotides not matched to a gene: 5. This CDR3 spans 15 amino acids. The germline V gene has CDR1 MNHEY and CDR2 SVGAGI. CDR3 sequence reads: CASRAQGYSNQPQHF. In nucleotides, the CDR3 is TGTGCCAGCAGGGCACAGGGGTATAGCAATCAGCCCCAGCATTTT.

The chain couples TRBV7-6 to TRBJ1-5; D remains unclear. The CDR3 runs to 18 residues. CDR1 is SGHVS and CDR2 is FNYEAQ in the germline V gene. The ends were cut back, 2 bases at V and 0 bases at J, with 17 bases in the middle. CDR3 protein: CASSLWETDGPSNQPQHF. The CDR3 nucleotides are TGTGCCAGCAGCTTATGGGAGACGGACGGACCTAGCAATCAGCCCCAGCATTTT.

The chain is built from TRBV11-3 and TRBJ2-2; no clear D. Per germline, CDR1 SGHNT and CDR2 YENEEA. This CDR3 has 15 residues. V lost 1 base and J lost 5, with 11 bases in between. CDR3 residues: CASSLGTPGTGELFF. As DNA, the CDR3 is TGTGCCAGCAGCTTAGGCACCCCCGGGACCGGGGAGCTGTTTTTT.